Presented here are 20 T cell receptor beta chains from one specimen sequenced in a study of CD8 T cells in Susac syndrome (dated by TCRdb to the late 2010s). Library creation used the immunoSEQ multiplex PCR assay. RNA was extracted using the RNeasy kit, and roughly 0.5 to 1 ug of the RNA was reverse transcribed with random hexamers. TCRdb reanalyzed the raw reads on its own, using fastp at Q25 for trimming and MiXCR for clone calling, and kept in-frame beta chains. Every CDR3 protein is listed once, alongside the most common genes and DNA of its rows. This sample gives roughly 200,000 distinct CDR3 sequences in total; approximately 95% of them show up just once. The leading ten clones occupy around 0.093% of the sample. Source material: CD4+ T cells from PBMCs. These receptor sequences come from a human donor in good health.

The V call is TRBV12-3 or TRBV12-4, the J call TRBJ1-1; D unclear. The V and J ends lost 5 bases and 4 bases respectively, with 11 bases between them. The CDR3 extends over 13 amino acids. CDR3 nucleotides: TGTGCCAGCAGTCCATCGACAAGCACTGAAGCTTTCTTT. This sequence encodes CASSPSTSTEAFF.

The V and J genes are TRBV3-1 and TRBJ1-5; D might be TRBD1 (6 bases). Trimming removed 1 base at V and 5 bases at J, with 9 bases between. The CDR3 is made up of 14 amino acids. The germline gives CDR1 LGHDT, CDR2 YNNKEL (reference sequence). The CDR3 DNA sequence: TGTGCCAGCAGCCAAGCAGGGGCCCATCAGCCCCAGCATTTT. It yields the protein CASSQAGAHQPQHF.

The V and J genes are TRBV30 and TRBJ1-4; a possible D gene is TRBD1 (6 bases). V shed 1 base and J shed 5 bases, with 17 bases lying between them. Germline V lookup: CDR1 GTSNPN, CDR2 SVGIG (reference sequence). The CDR3 sequence is 16 residues long. In nucleotides, the CDR3 is TGTGCCTGGAGTGGGAGAACAGGGTGGGAGAATGAAAAACTGTTTTTT. Amino acids: CAWSGRTGWENEKLFF.

This clonotype was counted once. This rearrangement joins TRBV3-1 to TRBJ1-2; 7 bases map to TRBD1. V trimming: 0 bases; J trimming: 0 bases; junction bases outside the gene matches: 7. CDR3 size: 17 residues. From germline, CDR1 is LGHDT and CDR2 YNNKEL (reference sequence). The CDR3 sequence: CASSQDDREIANYGYTF. As DNA, the CDR3 is TGTGCCAGCAGCCAAGATGACAGGGAGATAGCTAACTATGGCTACACCTTC.

The chain carries TRBV2 and TRBJ2-2; D call uncertain. V dropped 7 bases and J dropped 0 bases, with 15 bases sitting between them. The CDR3 runs to 16 residues. Germline CDR1 is SNHLY and CDR2 is FYNNEI. The CDR3 DNA follows: TGTGCCAGCAAGATACAGTCTCCCGCGAACACCGGGGAGCTGTTTTTT. Amino acid sequence: CASKIQSPANTGELFF.

V gene TRBV6-2 or TRBV6-3 combines with J gene TRBJ2-7; D remains unclear. The CDR3 totals 16 residues. Trimming stripped 2 bases from V and 2 bases from J, with 16 bases between. Germline CDR1 reads MNHEY; CDR2 reads SVGEGT. For the CDR3, the DNA is TGTGCCAGCAGTTACGGTAGGTCAGAACCTACCTACGAGCAGTACTTC. Its translation is CASSYGRSEPTYEQYF.

The chain employs TRBV20-1 and TRBJ1-2, with D hard to call. The CDR3 extends over 12 amino acids. With 0 bases removed from V and 4 bases from J, the gap between germline ends came to 6 bases. The V gene's germline CDR1 is DFQATT and CDR2 SNEGSKA (reference sequence). CDR3: CSAREPGYGYTF. CDR3 bases: TGCAGTGCTAGAGAGCCCGGCTATGGCTACACCTTC.

The rearrangement uses TRBV12-3 or TRBV12-4 and TRBJ2-5; D may be TRBD2 (6 bases). V lost 6 bases to trimming and J lost 2 bases, with 13 bases between them. The CDR3 extends over 14 amino acids. The CDR3 DNA reads TGTGCCAGCAGCGGAGGGACGGCGCAAGAGACCCAGTACTTC. Its translation: CASSGGTAQETQYF.

The chain is built from TRBV11-3 and TRBJ2-1, with 11 bases identical to TRBD2. CDR1 and CDR2 from the germline V gene are SGHNT and YENEEA. Trimming at V came to 1 base and at J to 7 bases, leaving 3 bases not matched to a gene. The CDR3 is made up of 15 amino acids. The CDR3 loop is CASSLGVAGGNEQFF. CDR3 sequence (DNA): TGTGCCAGCAGCTTAGGGGTAGCGGGAGGGAATGAGCAGTTCTTC.

CDR3 protein: CASTVRVKVYGYTF. The CDR3, as DNA: TGTGCCAGCACCGTCCGGGTGAAAGTCTATGGCTACACCTTC. V and J are TRBV28 and TRBJ1-2; D gene unclear. Germline-derived CDR1 and CDR2 are MDHEN and SYDVKM. V lost 7 bases, J lost 4 bases, and 16 bases lay in between. This CDR3 has 14 amino acids.

The chain has TRBV20-1 and TRBJ1-5; D not resolved. Trimming removed 4 bases at V and 7 bases at J, with 14 bases between. There are 13 residues in the CDR3. Germline loops: CDR1 DFQATT, CDR2 SNEGSKA (reference sequence). CDR3 DNA: TGCAGTGCTAAAGAGGGTACGGAGCAGCCCCAGCATTTT. This gives the protein CSAKEGTEQPQHF.

The chain recombines TRBV28 with TRBJ1-5; no clear D gene. V lost 9 bases to trimming and J lost 0 bases, with 12 bases between them. Per germline, CDR1 MDHEN and CDR2 SYDVKM. This CDR3 is 14 amino acids long. The CDR3 sequence: CASLKGNSNQPQHF. The DNA of the CDR3 is TGTGCCAGTTTAAAAGGGAATAGCAATCAGCCCCAGCATTTT. Full variable domain (rest looked up from reference TRBV28 and TRBJ1-5): DVKVTQSSRYLVKRTGEKVFLECVQDMDHENMFWYRQDPGLGLRLIYFSYDVKMKEKGDIPEGYSVSREKKERFSLILESASTNQTSMYLCASLKGNSNQPQHFGDGTRLSIL.

The gene calls are TRBV27 and TRBJ2-3, with 10 positions matching TRBD2. CDR1 and CDR2 (germline): MNHEY, SMNVEV (reference sequence). CDR3 length: 16 amino acids. The V segment lost 6 bases and the J segment 6 bases; nucleotides outside the gene matches: 12. The CDR3 region has the DNA TGTGCCAGCAGCCTCAGGGCTAGCGGGAGTCTGGATACGCAGTATTTT. Translation gives CASSLRASGSLDTQYF.

V gene TRBV6-6 combines with J gene TRBJ1-5; D remains ambiguous. The CDR3 loop spans 13 amino acids. V was cut by 0 bases and J by 5 bases, with 5 bases left in between. Looked up from germline, CDR1 is MNHNY and CDR2 is SVGAGI (reference sequence). CDR3 coding DNA: TGTGCCAGCAGTTACTCTCGGGATCAGCCCCAGCATTTT. Translation gives CASSYSRDQPQHF.

The chain links TRBV2 to TRBJ2-5; 9 nucleotides agree with TRBD2. This CDR3 has 13 residues. After removal of 6 bases from V and 5 bases from J, the junction contained 4 bases not matched to a gene. CDR1 and CDR2 from the germline V gene are SNHLY and FYNNEI. In DNA, the CDR3 is TGTGCCAGCAGCGCAGCGGGGGGCGAGACCCAGTACTTC. Translated: CASSAAGGETQYF.

The V and J genes are TRBV29-1 and TRBJ2-5, with 7 positions matching TRBD1. This CDR3 region has 13 residues. Unmatched junction bases numbered 9, after V lost 7 bases and J lost 4 bases. The germline gives CDR1 SQVTM, CDR2 ANQGSEA. CDR3 residues: CSARDSWGETQYF. The CDR3 coding sequence is TGCAGCGCCCGGGACAGCTGGGGAGAGACCCAGTACTTC.

The chain couples TRBV28 to TRBJ2-1; D unclear. V lost 5 bases and J 7 bases, leaving 9 bases between the germline ends. The CDR3 is 12 residues long. Germline CDR1 reads MDHEN; CDR2 reads SYDVKM. For the CDR3, the DNA is TGTGCCAGCAGTGAAATACAGAATGAGCAGTTCTTC. Translation: CASSEIQNEQFF.

The chain has TRBV20-1 and TRBJ2-1; TRBD2 matches 9 bases. Germline V gives CDR1 DFQATT, CDR2 SNEGSKA (reference sequence). V lost 1 base, J lost 6 bases, and 7 bases stayed unmatched. This CDR3 is built from 15 residues. CDR3 nucleotides: TGCAGTGCTAGAGCGGCGAGCGGGAGGATCAATGAGCAGTTCTTC. This gives the protein CSARAASGRINEQFF.

The rearrangement links TRBV5-4 to TRBJ2-5; the D is unclear. The CDR3 runs 15 residues. The germline CDR1 and CDR2 sequences are SGHNT and YYREEE (reference sequence). V was clipped by 4 bases and J by 4 bases, with 17 bases between them. The CDR3 DNA reads as TGTGCCAGCAGCCGTGGCCGAGACACAAGAGAGACCCAGTACTTC. Translating it yields CASSRGRDTRETQYF.

V usage is TRBV18 and J usage is TRBJ2-7; D perhaps matches TRBD2 (6 bases). V lost 0 bases, J lost 4 bases, and 10 bases lay in between. The CDR3 runs 14 residues. Germline V gives CDR1 KGHSH, CDR2 LQKENI. The CDR3 DNA is TGTGCCAGCTCACCACCGAGTGCGGGGTACGAGCAGTACTTC. The encoded protein is CASSPPSAGYEQYF.